The subject of this entry is one T cell receptor (beta chain). Its specificity is unknown. The sample belongs to a study of synovial regulatory T cells in juvenile arthritis. Germline loops: CDR1 SNHLY, CDR2 FYNNEI. The CDR3 is made up of 13 amino acids. No DNA sequence is on record. Here immunoSEQ multiplex PCR was the method, and the copy in TCRdb shows in-frame clones only, minus some. The sample has around 9,500 clones. Notes on the study in general: Compared with other blood Treg cells, inflammation-associated Treg cells had reduced TCR diversity.

The sample was Treg cells from blood. As for subset: HLA-DR+ inflammation-associated blood Treg cells. This clonotype was sampled from a donor aged 2-30 years with juvenile idiopathic arthritis. The rearrangement links TRBV2 to TRBJ2-1; the D gene TCRdb calls, TRBD2, cannot be checked with no DNA. The CDR3 loop is CATQRDPPNEQFF.